Shown below are 18 T cell receptor beta chains from a single sample sequenced in a study of T cell responses to AZD1222 COVID-19 vaccine. Measured with immunoSEQ multiplex PCR; TCRdb has only the in-frame clones, and not every one. The sample holds about 97,000 clones, nearly 90% seen once. The input for sequencing was peripheral blood, taken on day 0 of AZD1222 vaccination. The source of these receptors is an adult in good health.

The chain combines TRBV29-1 with TRBJ2-1; D could derive from TRBD1 or TRBD2 (5 bases each). The germline V gene encodes CDR1 SQVTM and CDR2 ANQGSEA. V was pared by 4 bases and J by 8 bases, with 24 bases between. The CDR3 runs 16 residues. The CDR3 DNA reads TGCAGCGTTGGAGCCCCCAGTGGGGGTTTTAACGATGAGCAGTTCTTC. As protein: CSVGAPSGGFNDEQFF.

The gene calls are TRBV19 and TRBJ1-1; D might be TRBD1 (6 bases). Germline loops: CDR1 LNHDA, CDR2 SQIVND (reference sequence). V dropped 3 bases and J dropped 3 bases, with 11 bases sitting between them. The CDR3 runs 14 residues. The CDR3 coding sequence is TGTGCCAGTAGTATTCAGGGGTCGGACACTGAAGCTTTCTTT. Translated: CASSIQGSDTEAFF. The full variable domain, its missing parts supplied by reference TRBV19 and TRBJ1-1, is DGGITQSPKYLFRKEGQNVTLSCEQNLNHDAMYWYRQDPGQGLRLIYYSQIVNDFQKGDIAEGYSVSREKKESFPLTVTSAQKNPTAFYLCASSIQGSDTEAFFGQGTRLTVV.

This clone has just one count. The chain combines TRBV3-1 (or the pseudogene TRBV3-2) with TRBJ1-5, with D unresolved. CDR1 is LGHDT, CDR2 YNNKEL, per germline (reference sequence). V was cut by 1 base and J by 9 bases, with 7 bases left in between. The CDR3 consists of 12 residues. CDR3 sequence: CASSQGGGPQHF. The CDR3 nucleotides read TGTGCCAGCAGCCAAGGCGGTGGGCCCCAGCATTTT.

The V gene is TRBV2, the J gene TRBJ2-4; TRBD2 might be the D (6 bases). This CDR3 has 16 residues. From germline, CDR1 is SNHLY and CDR2 FYNNEI. Trimming took 4 bases from V and 6 from J, leaving 19 bases between them. CDR3 nucleotide sequence: TGTGCCAGCAGTGTGGATCGGGGGTATGAGAGAAACATTCAGTACTTC. It translates to CASSVDRGYERNIQYF. The complete variable domain, with remaining parts taken from reference TRBV2 and TRBJ2-4, reads EPEVTQTPSHQVTQMGQEVILRCVPISNHLYFYWYRQILGQKVEFLVSFYNNEISEKSEIFDDQFSVERPDGSNFTLKIRSTKLEDSAMYFCASSVDRGYERNIQYFGAGTRLSVL.

The gene calls are TRBV5-1 and TRBJ2-7; 7 nucleotides match TRBD1. CDR3 size: 13 residues. The germline V gene encodes CDR1 SGHRS and CDR2 YFSETQ. J lost 2 bases, V lost 1 base, and 0 bases had no gene match. The CDR3 region is CASSLTGAYEQYF. The CDR3 DNA reads as TGCGCCAGCAGCTTGACAGGGGCCTACGAGCAGTACTTC.

The genes are TRBV28 and TRBJ2-2; D is unclear. The CDR3 runs 15 residues. Trimming pared 6 bases from V and 2 bases from J, leaving 13 bases between. The germline V gene has CDR1 MDHEN and CDR2 SYDVKM. The CDR3, as DNA: TGTGCCAGCAGCGGACCCCTGTTAAACACCGGGGAGCTGTTTTTT. Its translation: CASSGPLLNTGELFF.

The chain joins TRBV10-2 to TRBJ2-7, with D possibly TRBD2 on 5 matching bases. CDR3 length: 14 amino acids. Trimming shortened V by 2 bases and J by 2 bases, and 10 bases separated the two germline ends. The V gene's germline CDR1 is WSHSY and CDR2 SAAADI. As DNA, the CDR3 is TGCGCCAGCAGTGAGCCGGGAATGGCCTACGAGCAGTACTTC. It specifies CASSEPGMAYEQYF.

The chain carries TRBV4-3 and TRBJ2-1; 9 bases line up with TRBD2. CDR1 is LGHNA, CDR2 YSLEER, per germline. This CDR3 spans 16 amino acids. With V trimmed by 0 bases and J by 8 bases, 8 bases remained unmatched. The CDR3 sequence: CASSQDHHAGGDEQFF. CDR3 nucleotide sequence: TGCGCCAGCAGCCAAGATCACCACGCGGGGGGGGATGAGCAGTTCTTC.

The V and J genes are TRBV6-5 and TRBJ2-7, with D unclear. Looked up from germline, CDR1 is MNHEY and CDR2 is SVGAGI. With 5 bases removed from V and 7 bases from J, the gap between germline ends came to 15 bases. This CDR3 is built from 13 residues. CDR3 sequence (DNA): TGTGCCAGCAGTCCACCCGTTCCAGGAGAGCAGTACTTC. Translating it yields CASSPPVPGEQYF.

As to this clone: The junction differs from germline at one of its ends, possibly a read error. The chain carries TRBV20-1 and TRBJ1-2; weak D call: TRBD1 (5 bases). CDR1 is DFQATT, CDR2 SNEGSKA, per germline (reference sequence). The CDR3 is made up of 11 amino acids. The CDR3 is CSARGEFGYTF. CDR3 coding DNA: TGCAGTGCCAGAGGGGAATTTGGCTACACCTTC.

The chain couples TRBV30 to TRBJ1-1; D is unclear. Germline CDR1 is GTSNPN and CDR2 is SVGIG (reference sequence). This CDR3 comprises 15 residues. V was pared by 2 bases and J by 1 base, with 14 bases between. The CDR3 DNA reads as TGTGCCTGGAGTAAGTGGACGAGGAAGAACACTGAAGCTTTCTTT. This translates into CAWSKWTRKNTEAFF.

The V and J genes are TRBV28 and TRBJ1-1; D not certain. CDR1 MDHEN and CDR2 SYDVKM come from the germline V gene. The CDR3 runs to 12 residues. V was trimmed by 9 bases and J by 9 bases, leaving 17 bases between them. CDR3 nucleotides: TGTGCCAGTTCCTCGGGCGGGAGGCAAGCTTTCTTT. Its protein product is CASSSGGRQAFF.

The chain carries TRBV11-2 and TRBJ1-1, with TRBD1 as a possible D gene (6 bases). The CDR3 totals 14 residues. The V end was cut by 5 bases, the J end by 3 bases, with 13 bases between. Germline loops: CDR1 SGHAT, CDR2 FQNNGV. This chain's CDR3 is CASSPEGGHTEAFF. CDR3 DNA sequence: TGTGCCAGCAGCCCTGAGGGGGGCCACACTGAAGCTTTCTTT.

This chain uses TRBV27 with TRBJ1-6, with D uncertain. CDR3 length: 13 amino acids. CDR1 is MNHEY, CDR2 SMNVEV, per germline (reference sequence). V lost 2 bases and J 8 bases, leaving 7 bases between the germline ends. The CDR3 DNA reads TGTGCCAGCAGTTTAAAAACGGATTCACCCCTCCACTTT. Its protein is CASSLKTDSPLHF.

The rearrangement uses TRBV11-3 and TRBJ1-2; a weak D match, TRBD1 (6 bases). CDR3 length: 14 amino acids. V was cut by 5 bases and J by 4 bases, with 14 bases left in between. CDR1 is SGHNT and CDR2 is YENEEA in the germline V gene. CDR3 bases: TGTGCCAGCAGCCCAGTTAGGGGGAGCTATGGCTACACCTTC. Its protein product is CASSPVRGSYGYTF.

The count of this clone is one. This rearrangement joins TRBV5-1 to TRBJ2-7, with D perhaps matching TRBD2 (6 bases). The V end was cut by 4 bases, the J end by 2 bases, with 16 bases between. The CDR3 extends over 15 amino acids. Germline CDR1 SGHRS, CDR2 YFSETQ. CDR3 protein: CASSRGTDGAYEQYF. CDR3 DNA: TGCGCCAGCAGCCGCGGGACGGACGGCGCCTACGAGCAGTACTTC.

V gene TRBV7-9 combines with J gene TRBJ2-7; weak D call: TRBD1 (6 bases). CDR3 size: 13 residues. Germline assignment: CDR1 SEHNR and CDR2 FQNEAQ (reference sequence). Trimming took off 2 bases at V and 3 bases at J, with 8 bases between the two ends. CDR3 loop: CASSLMTGYEQYF. The DNA of the CDR3 is TGTGCCAGCAGCTTAATGACAGGCTACGAGCAGTACTTC.

V gene TRBV2 combines with J gene TRBJ1-6, with 8 bases that match TRBD1. The ends lost 6 bases at V and 9 bases at J; junction bases unmatched: 10. The CDR3 length is 15 residues. Germline V CDR1 and CDR2: SNHLY, FYNNEI. CDR3 region: CASSTGQGGISPLHF. The CDR3 coding sequence is TGTGCCAGCAGCACCGGACAGGGAGGGATTTCACCCCTCCACTTT.